The entry that follows covers one T cell receptor beta chain sequence. Its antigen is not identified. This sample was taken from a study of cytomegalovirus exposure and HLA in healthy donors. Study information: In a previous analysis, 110 million or so unique TCR beta sequences were found from some 180 million T cells.

Trimming took 3 bases from V and 5 from J, leaving 10 bases between them. Per the germline V gene, CDR1 is LNHDA and CDR2 is SQIVND (reference sequence). The CDR3 is 13 amino acids. Study outcomes and limitations: An apparent linkage of common viral pathogens to several of the most significant clusters emerged in a later analysis. The availability of immune exposure information extended only to CMV serostatus. Earlier analysis found most TCR beta V segments productive about 90% or about 30% of the time.

Primers: 60 Vbeta forward and 13 Jbeta reverse. The table came from immunoSEQ multiplex PCR; TCRdb's copy has only in-frame clones and leaves some out. The table lists about 160,000 clones, 75% to 85% of them singletons. The gene calls are TRBV19 and TRBJ1-1, with D possibly matching TRBD1 (5 bases). The sample consisted of PBMCs. This sequence originates from a man aged 50 to 60 in good health and CMV-seropositive. CDR3 in DNA: TGTGCCAGTAGTATCGGCAGGGATACTGAAGCTTTCTTT. Protein: CASSIGRDTEAFF.